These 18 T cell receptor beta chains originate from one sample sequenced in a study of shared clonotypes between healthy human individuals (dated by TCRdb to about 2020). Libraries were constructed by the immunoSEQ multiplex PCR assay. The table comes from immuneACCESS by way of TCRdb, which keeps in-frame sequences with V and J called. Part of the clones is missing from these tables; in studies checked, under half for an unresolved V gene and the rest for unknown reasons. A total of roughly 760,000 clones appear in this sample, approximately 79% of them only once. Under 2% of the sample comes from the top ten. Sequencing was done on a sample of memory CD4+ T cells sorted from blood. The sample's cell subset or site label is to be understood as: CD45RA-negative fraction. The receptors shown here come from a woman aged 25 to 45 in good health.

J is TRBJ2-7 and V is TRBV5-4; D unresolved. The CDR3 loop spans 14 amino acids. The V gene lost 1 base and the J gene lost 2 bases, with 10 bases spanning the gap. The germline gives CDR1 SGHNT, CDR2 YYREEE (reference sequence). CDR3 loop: CASSLWSAPYEQYF. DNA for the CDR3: TGTGCCAGCAGCTTGTGGTCGGCCCCCTACGAGCAGTACTTC.

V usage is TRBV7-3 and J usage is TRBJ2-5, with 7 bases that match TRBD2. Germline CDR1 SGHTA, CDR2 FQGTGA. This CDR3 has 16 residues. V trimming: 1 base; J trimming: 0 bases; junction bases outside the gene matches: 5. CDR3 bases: TGTGCCAGCAGCTTAAATGGCGGGAGAAACCAAGAGACCCAGTACTTC. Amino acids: CASSLNGGRNQETQYF.

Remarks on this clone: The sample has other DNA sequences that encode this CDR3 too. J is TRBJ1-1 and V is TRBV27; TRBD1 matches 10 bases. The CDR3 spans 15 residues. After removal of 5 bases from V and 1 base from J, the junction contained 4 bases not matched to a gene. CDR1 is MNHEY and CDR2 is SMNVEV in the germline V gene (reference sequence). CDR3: CASSLTGGRNTEAFF. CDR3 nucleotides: TGTGCCAGCAGTCTGACAGGGGGCAGGAACACTGAAGCTTTCTTT.

The CDR3 is CASRINPGGRDTEAFF. The CDR3 DNA sequence: TGTGCCAGCAGAATAAACCCAGGGGGCAGAGACACTGAAGCTTTCTTT. V and J are TRBV28 and TRBJ1-1; TRBD1 matches 8 bases. Germline CDR1 reads MDHEN; CDR2 reads SYDVKM. The CDR3 length is 16 residues. J was trimmed by 3 bases and V by 6 bases; bases with no gene match: 12.

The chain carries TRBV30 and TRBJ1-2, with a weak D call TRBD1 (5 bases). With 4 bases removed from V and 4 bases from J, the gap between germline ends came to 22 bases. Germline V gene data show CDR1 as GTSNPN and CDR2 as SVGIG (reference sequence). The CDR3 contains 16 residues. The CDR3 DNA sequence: TGTGCCTGGACCAGACCGGGCCCTCCGGGGCCCTATGGCTACACCTTC. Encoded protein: CAWTRPGPPGPYGYTF.

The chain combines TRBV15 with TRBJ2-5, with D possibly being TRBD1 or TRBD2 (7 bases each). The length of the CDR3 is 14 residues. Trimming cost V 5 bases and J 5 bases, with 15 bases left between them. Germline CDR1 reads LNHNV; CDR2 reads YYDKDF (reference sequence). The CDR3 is CATSFQGGVETQYF. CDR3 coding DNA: TGTGCCACCAGCTTTCAGGGGGGGGTCGAGACCCAGTACTTC.

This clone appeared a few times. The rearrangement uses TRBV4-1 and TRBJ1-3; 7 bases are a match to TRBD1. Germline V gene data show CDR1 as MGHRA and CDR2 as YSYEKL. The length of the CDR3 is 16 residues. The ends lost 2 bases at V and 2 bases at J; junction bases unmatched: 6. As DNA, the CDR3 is TGCGCCAGCAGCCAACCTGACAGGGACCCTGGAAACACCATATATTTT. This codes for CASSQPDRDPGNTIYF.

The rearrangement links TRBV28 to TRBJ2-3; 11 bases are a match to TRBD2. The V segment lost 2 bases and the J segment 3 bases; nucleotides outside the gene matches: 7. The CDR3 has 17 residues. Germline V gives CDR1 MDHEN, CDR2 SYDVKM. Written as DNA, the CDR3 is TGTGCCAGCAGTTTAGGGCTGACTAGCGGGATGACAGATACGCAGTATTTT. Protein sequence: CASSLGLTSGMTDTQYF.

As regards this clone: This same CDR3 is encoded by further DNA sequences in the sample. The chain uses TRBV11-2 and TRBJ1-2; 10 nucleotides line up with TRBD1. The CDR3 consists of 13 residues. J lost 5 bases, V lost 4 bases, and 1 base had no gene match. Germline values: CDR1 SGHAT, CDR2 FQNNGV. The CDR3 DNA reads TGTGCCAGCAGCTCGGACAGGGGGTATGGCTACACCTTC. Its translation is CASSSDRGYGYTF.

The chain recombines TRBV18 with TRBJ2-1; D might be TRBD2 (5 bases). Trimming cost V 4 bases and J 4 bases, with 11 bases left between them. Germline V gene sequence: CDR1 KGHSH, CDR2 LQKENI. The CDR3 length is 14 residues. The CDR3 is CASSQGSGYNEQFF. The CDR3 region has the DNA TGTGCCAGCTCACAAGGGAGTGGATACAATGAGCAGTTCTTC.

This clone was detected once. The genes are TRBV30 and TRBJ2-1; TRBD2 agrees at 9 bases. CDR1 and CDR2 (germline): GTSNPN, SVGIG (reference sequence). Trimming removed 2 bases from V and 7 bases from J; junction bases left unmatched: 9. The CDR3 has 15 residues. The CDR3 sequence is CAWSYSGSKGNEQFF. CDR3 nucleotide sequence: TGTGCCTGGAGTTATAGCGGGAGTAAAGGAAATGAGCAGTTCTTC.

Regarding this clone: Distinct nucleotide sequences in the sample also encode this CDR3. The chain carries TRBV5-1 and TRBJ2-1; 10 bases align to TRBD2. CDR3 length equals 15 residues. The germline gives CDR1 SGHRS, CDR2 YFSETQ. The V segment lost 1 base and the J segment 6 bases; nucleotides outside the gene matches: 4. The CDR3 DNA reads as TGCGCCAGCAGCTTGACAGCGGGAGGGCGCAATGAGCAGTTCTTC. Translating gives CASSLTAGGRNEQFF.

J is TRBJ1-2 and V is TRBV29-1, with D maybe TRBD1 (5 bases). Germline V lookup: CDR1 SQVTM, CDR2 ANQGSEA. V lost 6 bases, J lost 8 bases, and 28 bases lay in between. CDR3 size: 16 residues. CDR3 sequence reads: CSVERRTQANLGGYTF. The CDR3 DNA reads TGCAGCGTCGAGAGAAGGACACAGGCGAACCTCGGAGGCTACACCTTC.

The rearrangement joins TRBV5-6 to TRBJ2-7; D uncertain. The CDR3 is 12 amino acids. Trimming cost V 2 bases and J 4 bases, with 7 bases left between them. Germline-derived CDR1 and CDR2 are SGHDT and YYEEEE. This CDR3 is CASSFRLYEQYF. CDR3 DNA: TGTGCCAGCAGCTTTCGACTTTACGAGCAGTACTTC.

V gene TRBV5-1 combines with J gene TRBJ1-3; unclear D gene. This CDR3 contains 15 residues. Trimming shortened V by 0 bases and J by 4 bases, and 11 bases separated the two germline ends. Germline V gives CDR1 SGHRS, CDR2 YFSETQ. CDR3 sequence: CASSLDPLQGNTIYF. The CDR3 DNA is TGCGCCAGCAGCTTGGACCCATTGCAGGGAAACACCATATATTTT.

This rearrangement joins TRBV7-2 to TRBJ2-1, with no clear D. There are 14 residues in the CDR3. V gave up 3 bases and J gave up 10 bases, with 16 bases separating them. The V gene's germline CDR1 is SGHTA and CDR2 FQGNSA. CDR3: CASSLGMPSWEQFF. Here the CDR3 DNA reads TGTGCCAGCAGCTTGGGCATGCCGAGCTGGGAGCAGTTCTTC.

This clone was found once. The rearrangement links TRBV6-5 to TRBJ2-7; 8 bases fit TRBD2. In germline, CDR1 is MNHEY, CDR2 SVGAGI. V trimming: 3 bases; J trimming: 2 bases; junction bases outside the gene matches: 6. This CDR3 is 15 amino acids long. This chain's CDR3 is CASSYAAGAAYEQYF. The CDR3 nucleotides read TGTGCCAGCAGTTATGCAGCGGGAGCAGCCTACGAGCAGTACTTC.

The chain's CDR3 is CASSEEHRGYGYTF. The CDR3 bases are TGTGCCAGCAGTGAAGAACACAGAGGCTATGGCTACACCTTC. The chain has TRBV2 and TRBJ1-2; D gene uncertain. Germline values: CDR1 SNHLY, CDR2 FYNNEI. The V end was cut by 1 base, the J end by 4 bases, with 10 bases between. The CDR3 spans 14 residues.